This T cell receptor beta chain is from a study of circulating CD8 cells and anti-PD-1 response in melanoma. The QIAseq Immune Repertoire TCR panel built the libraries from roughly 15 ng of total RNA. One entry per CDR3 protein, called by TCRdb with MiXCR from the reads. The sample includes several hundred distinct CDR3 sequences, around 13% seen only once; the top ten take around 62%. From live CD3+CD8+TCRalphabeta+ cells, four PD-1 and/or TIGIT subsets were sorted. This clonotype is medium-sized within its sample. The target antigen is unknown. Broader study findings: Published repertoire comparisons used only baseline and M1 samples from a small cohort with few responders.

The CDR3 loop spans 15 amino acids. The V segment lost 4 bases and the J segment 0 bases; nucleotides outside the gene matches: 7. The V gene's germline CDR1 is SGDLS and CDR2 YYNGEE. This TCR derives from a human donor with melanoma. This material consisted of CD8+ T cells from PBMCs, taken at baseline or after one month of anti-PD-1 therapy (not recorded which). This sequence joins TRBV9 and TRBJ2-7; 7 bases fit TRBD2. CDR3: CASSISSGLSYEQYF. DNA of the CDR3: TGTGCCAGCAGCATATCTAGCGGCCTCTCCTACGAGCAGTACTTC.